The 17 T cell receptor beta chains in this list originate from one sample, sequenced in a study of blood T cell repertoires in COVID-19. The table came from immunoSEQ multiplex PCR; TCRdb's copy has only in-frame clones and leaves some out. The data show some 150,000 clones, more than 80% seen once. The sequenced sample was peripheral blood. Receptor source: a man between 70 and 80 years old with acute or convalescent COVID-19.

The CDR3 spells CASSPRTGVNSPLHF. CDR3 DNA sequence: TGTGCCAGTAGTCCGCGGACAGGGGTTAATTCACCCCTCCACTTT. The V and J genes are TRBV19 and TRBJ1-6; 9 bases line up with TRBD1. Per germline, CDR1 LNHDA and CDR2 SQIVND (reference sequence). This CDR3 is built from 15 residues. J lost 6 bases, V lost 5 bases, and 5 bases had no gene match.

CDR3 DNA: TGTGCCAGCAGCTTAATTAGGGAGTGGTGGAACACTGAAGCTTTCTTT. The encoded protein is CASSLIREWWNTEAFF. The V call is TRBV7-9, the J call TRBJ1-1; D gene unclear. The CDR3 totals 16 residues. Looked up from germline, CDR1 is SEHNR and CDR2 is FQNEAQ (reference sequence). Trimming removed 2 bases at V and 1 base at J, with 14 bases between.

V usage is TRBV3-1 (or the pseudogene TRBV3-2) and J usage is TRBJ2-3; 8 nucleotides agree with TRBD2. The germline gives CDR1 LGHDT, CDR2 YNNKEL (reference sequence). The junction had 0 bases not matched to a gene; V was cut back by 4 bases and J by 6 bases. This CDR3 comprises 12 residues. CDR3 coding DNA: TGTGCCAGCAGCCGCGGGAGGGATACGCAGTATTTT. Its protein is CASSRGRDTQYF.

With respect to this clone: Relative to the germline gene, one junction end is altered; a read error may explain this. Other DNA sequences in this specimen translate into the identical CDR3. The rearrangement uses TRBV4-1 and TRBJ1-4; 7 bases are a match to TRBD1. The CDR3 sequence is 15 residues long. CDR1 and CDR2 from the germline V gene are MGHRA and YSYEKL. The CDR3 spells CASSQNRGTNEKLFF. DNA for the CDR3: TGCGCCAGCAGCCAAAACAGGGGAACTAATGAAAAATTGTTTTTT.

The V call is TRBV10-1, the J call TRBJ2-5, with TRBD1 identical over 8 bases. Looked up from germline, CDR1 is WNHNN and CDR2 is SYGVQD (reference sequence). The CDR3 is 13 residues long. The V segment lost 6 bases and the J segment 5 bases; nucleotides outside the gene matches: 5. The CDR3 loop reads CASSKDREETQYF. CDR3 coding DNA: TGCGCCAGCAGCAAGGACAGGGAGGAGACCCAGTACTTC.

Only one count was recorded for this clone. V gene TRBV21-1 combines with J gene TRBJ2-7; the D call of TRBD1 is as the table states it, not checked on the DNA. TRBV21-1 represents a pseudogene. This CDR3 region has 11 residues. CDR3 protein: CASSGDREQYF. CDR3 in DNA: TGTGCCAGCAGCGGGGACAGGGAGCAGTACTTC.

This chain connects TRBV3-1 (or the pseudogene TRBV3-2) to TRBJ2-3; 11 bases map to TRBD2. The V gene's germline CDR1 is LGHDT and CDR2 YNNKEL (reference sequence). The ends lost 6 bases at V and 6 bases at J; junction bases unmatched: 11. The CDR3 sequence is 16 residues long. CDR3 sequence (DNA): TGTGCCAGCAGGTCCGCACTAGCGGGGGCGCCCGATACGCAGTATTTT. It translates to CASRSALAGAPDTQYF.

This clone has more than one count but fewer than ten. V and J are TRBV27 and TRBJ1-4; TRBD1 agrees at 8 bases. Trimming took 5 bases from V and 3 from J; bases not matched to a gene: 8. The CDR3 extends over 16 amino acids. The germline gives CDR1 MNHEY, CDR2 SMNVEV (reference sequence). This chain's CDR3 is CASSPGQGRANEKLFF. CDR3 bases: TGTGCCAGCAGTCCCGGACAGGGCCGGGCTAATGAAAAACTGTTTTTT.

V gene TRBV5-1 combines with J gene TRBJ2-7; possible D gene TRBD2, 6 bases. V lost 4 bases and J 2 bases, leaving 19 bases between the germline ends. Germline CDR1 and CDR2: SGHRS and YFSETQ. This CDR3 has 16 amino acids. This CDR3 is CASSEMTGTVTYEQYF. Here the CDR3 DNA reads TGCGCCAGCAGCGAGATGACCGGGACTGTAACCTACGAGCAGTACTTC.

This clone has a single count. The chain links TRBV3-1 (or the pseudogene TRBV3-2) to TRBJ1-4; tentatively, D is TRBD1 (5 bases). Trimming stripped 0 bases from V and 5 bases from J, with 10 bases between. CDR1 and CDR2 from the germline V gene are LGHDT and YNNKEL (reference sequence). This CDR3 contains 15 residues. The CDR3 sequence: CASSQERRGNEKLFF. The CDR3 DNA follows: TGTGCCAGCAGCCAAGAACGGAGGGGAAATGAAAAACTGTTTTTT.

The chain employs TRBV10-3 and TRBJ2-5; 11 bases fit TRBD2. Germline CDR1 and CDR2: ENHRY and SYGVKD. V lost 3 bases, J lost 1 base, and 10 bases stayed unmatched. The CDR3 totals 18 residues. The CDR3 DNA is TGTGCCATCAGTGACCGCGGACTAGCGGGTGGGATCCAAGAGACCCAGTACTTC. This codes for CAISDRGLAGGIQETQYF.

The chain links TRBV4-2 to TRBJ2-1, with D perhaps matching TRBD2 (5 bases). The V gene's germline CDR1 is LGHNA and CDR2 YNFKEQ. This CDR3 has 13 residues. With 6 bases removed from V and 2 bases from J, the gap between germline ends came to 8 bases. The CDR3 bases are TGTGCCAGCAGACTAGTCCCCTACAATGAGCAGTTCTTC. Encoded protein: CASRLVPYNEQFF.

This clone has at least ten counts. The gene calls are TRBV5-4 and TRBJ1-3; 7 bases fit TRBD1. V shed 4 bases, J shed 8 bases, and the junction held 6 bases outside the gene matches. This CDR3 contains 13 residues. Germline assignment: CDR1 SGHNT and CDR2 YYREEE (reference sequence). CDR3 nucleotides: TGTGCCAGCAGCACCGACAGGGTGGACACCATATATTTT. It is translated as CASSTDRVDTIYF.

The sample holds one count of this clone. This sequence joins TRBV5-8 and TRBJ1-5; 8 nucleotides match TRBD1. The CDR3 has 16 amino acids. V lost 0 bases to trimming and J lost 6 bases; unmatched junction nucleotides: 8. Per germline, CDR1 SGHTS and CDR2 YDEGEE. The CDR3 sequence: CASSLGAQGVSQPQHF. The CDR3 nucleotides are TGTGCCAGCAGCTTGGGGGCACAGGGGGTAAGTCAGCCCCAGCATTTT. Looking up the rest from reference TRBV5-8 and TRBJ1-5 gives the full variable domain: EAGVTQSPTHLIKTRGQQATLRCSPISGHTSVYWYQQALGLGLQFLLWYDEGEERNRGNFPPRFSGRQFPNYSSELNVNALELEDSALYLCASSLGAQGVSQPQHFGDGTRLSIL.

This chain connects TRBV28 to TRBJ2-7; 7 nucleotides align to TRBD1. The CDR3 spans 12 residues. Per germline, CDR1 MDHEN and CDR2 SYDVKM. After removal of 3 bases from V and 4 bases from J, the junction contained 0 bases not matched to a gene. DNA of the CDR3: TGTGCCAGCAGTTTGGGACAGTACGAGCAGTACTTC. Protein sequence: CASSLGQYEQYF. The entire variable domain, with the rest obtained from reference TRBV28 and TRBJ2-7, is as follows: DVKVTQSSRYLVKRTGEKVFLECVQDMDHENMFWYRQDPGLGLRLIYFSYDVKMKEKGDIPEGYSVSREKKERFSLILESASTNQTSMYLCASSLGQYEQYFGPGTRLTVT.

This clone was detected only a few times. The chain employs TRBV28 and TRBJ2-2, with 9 nucleotides matching TRBD1. Germline V gene lookup returns CDR1 MDHEN and CDR2 SYDVKM. The CDR3 is 15 residues long. After removal of 8 bases from V and 4 bases from J, the junction contained 8 bases not matched to a gene. In DNA, the CDR3 is TGTGCCAGCGGAGAAAACAGGGGGCGCACCGGGGAGCTGTTTTTT. This gives the protein CASGENRGRTGELFF.

The chain recombines TRBV4-1 with TRBJ2-3; a possible D gene is TRBD2 (6 bases). The CDR3 totals 16 residues. The V end was cut by 5 bases, the J end by 5 bases, with 20 bases between. Germline V gives CDR1 MGHRA, CDR2 YSYEKL. CDR3 loop: CASSDRGGGEKDTQYF. For the CDR3, the DNA is TGCGCCAGCAGCGACCGGGGAGGCGGTGAGAAAGATACGCAGTATTTT.